Shown below are 7 T cell receptor beta chains from a single sample sequenced in a study of blood T cell repertoires in COVID-19. TCRdb's table, derived via immunoSEQ multiplex PCR, lists solely in-frame clones and lacks some. Of 25,000 to 30,000 clones in the sample, over 75% were seen once. Input material: peripheral blood. These receptors were collected from a human donor in a cohort sampled during active COVID-19.

This chain connects TRBV19 to TRBJ1-1; D is unresolved. This CDR3 is built from 14 residues. Between the trimmed V and J ends, which lost 9 bases and 3 bases, there was a span of 17 bases. Germline loops: CDR1 LNHDA, CDR2 SQIVND (reference sequence). CDR3 sequence reads: CASSQRVRDTEAFF. The CDR3 DNA reads as TGTGCCAGCAGCCAGCGGGTCCGAGACACTGAAGCTTTCTTT.

The rearrangement uses TRBV4-3 and TRBJ1-4; D is undetermined. Germline CDR1 reads LGHNA; CDR2 reads YSLEER. The CDR3 has 15 residues. V gave up 1 base and J gave up 0 bases, with 6 bases separating them. The CDR3 nucleotides are TGCGCCAGCAGCCAAGCCACAGCAACTAATGAAAAACTGTTTTTT. Protein: CASSQATATNEKLFF.

This clone has only one observation. The chain joins TRBV14 to TRBJ2-2; TRBD2 aligns across 7 bases. The CDR3 covers 15 residues. Unmatched junction bases numbered 2, after V lost 4 bases and J lost 0 bases. CDR1 is SGHDN and CDR2 is FVKESK in the germline V gene. The CDR3 protein is CASSPRGANTGELFF. The CDR3, as DNA: TGTGCCAGCAGCCCCCGGGGGGCGAACACCGGGGAGCTGTTTTTT. Supplemented by reference TRBV14 and TRBJ2-2, the full variable domain reads EAGVTQFPSHSVIEKGQTVTLRCDPISGHDNLYWYRRVMGKEIKFLLHFVKESKQDESGMPNNRFLAERTGGTYSTLKVQPAELEDSGVYFCASSPRGANTGELFFGEGSRLTVL.

The chain recombines TRBV3-1 (or the pseudogene TRBV3-2) with TRBJ2-7; maybe TRBD1 (5 bases). Trimming left V 2 bases short and J 7 bases short, with 15 bases between. In germline, CDR1 is LGHDT, CDR2 YNNKEL (reference sequence). The length of the CDR3 is 14 residues. In DNA, the CDR3 is TGTGCCAGCAGCCAAAGGGTACAGGCTGGAGAGCAGTACTTC. This gives the protein CASSQRVQAGEQYF.

The chain joins TRBV6-2 or TRBV6-3 to TRBJ2-5; D unclear. This CDR3 is 11 amino acids long. The germline V and J ends were trimmed by 2 bases and 5 bases, with 3 bases remaining between them. Germline V lookup: CDR1 MNHEY, CDR2 SVGEGT. The CDR3 DNA reads TGTGCCAGCAGTTACGCGGAGACCCAGTACTTC. Translating gives CASSYAETQYF.

The CDR3 loop is CASGRGDTNTEAFF. CDR3 in DNA: TGTGCTAGTGGTCGGGGGGACACCAACACTGAAGCTTTCTTT. This chain uses TRBV12-5 with TRBJ1-1, with a tentative D call TRBD1 (6 bases). Deletions cut 5 bases from V and 2 bases from J, with 12 bases between. The length of the CDR3 is 14 residues. CDR1 LGHNT and CDR2 FRNRAP come from the germline V gene.

This chain joins TRBV5-4 and TRBJ2-1, with 9 bases fitting TRBD1. With V trimmed by 4 bases and J by 6 bases, 5 bases remained unmatched. The CDR3 consists of 14 residues. Germline CDR1 reads SGHNT; CDR2 reads YYREEE (reference sequence). CDR3 amino acids: CASSQRDRVNEQFF. CDR3 bases: TGTGCCAGCAGCCAACGGGACAGGGTCAATGAGCAGTTCTTC. The full variable domain, its missing parts supplied by reference TRBV5-4 and TRBJ2-1, is ETGVTQSPTHLIKTRGQQVTLRCSSQSGHNTVSWYQQALGQGPQFIFQYYREEENGRGNFPPRFSGLQFPNYSSELNVNALELDDSALYLCASSQRDRVNEQFFGPGTRLTVL.